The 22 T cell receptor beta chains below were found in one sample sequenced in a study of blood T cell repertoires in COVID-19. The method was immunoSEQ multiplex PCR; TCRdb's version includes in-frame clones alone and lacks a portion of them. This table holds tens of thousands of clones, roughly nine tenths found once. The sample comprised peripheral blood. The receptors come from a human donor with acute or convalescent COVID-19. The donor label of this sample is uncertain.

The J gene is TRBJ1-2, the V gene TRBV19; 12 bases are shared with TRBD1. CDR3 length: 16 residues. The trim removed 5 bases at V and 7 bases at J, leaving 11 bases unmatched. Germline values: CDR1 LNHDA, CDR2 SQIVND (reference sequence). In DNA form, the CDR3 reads TGTGCCAGTAGTTCCCTAGGGGGACAGGGGGCGTTTGGCTACACCTTC. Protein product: CASSSLGGQGAFGYTF. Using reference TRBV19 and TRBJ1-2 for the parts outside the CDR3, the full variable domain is DGGITQSPKYLFRKEGQNVTLSCEQNLNHDAMYWYRQDPGQGLRLIYYSQIVNDFQKGDIAEGYSVSREKKESFPLTVTSAQKNPTAFYLCASSSLGGQGAFGYTFGSGTRLTVV.

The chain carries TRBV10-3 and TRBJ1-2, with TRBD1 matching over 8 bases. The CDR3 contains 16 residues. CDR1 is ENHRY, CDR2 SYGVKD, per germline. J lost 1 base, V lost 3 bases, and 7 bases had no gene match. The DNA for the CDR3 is TGTGCCATCAGTGATCCCCGACAGGGGTTTAACTATGGCTACACCTTC. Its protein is CAISDPRQGFNYGYTF.

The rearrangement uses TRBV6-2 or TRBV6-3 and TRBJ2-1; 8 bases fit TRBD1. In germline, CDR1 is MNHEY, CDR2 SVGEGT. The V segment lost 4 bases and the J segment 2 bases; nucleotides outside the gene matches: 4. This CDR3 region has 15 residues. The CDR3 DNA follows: TGTGCCAGCAGTTTTTCACAGGGGGCCTACAATGAGCAGTTCTTC. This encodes CASSFSQGAYNEQFF.

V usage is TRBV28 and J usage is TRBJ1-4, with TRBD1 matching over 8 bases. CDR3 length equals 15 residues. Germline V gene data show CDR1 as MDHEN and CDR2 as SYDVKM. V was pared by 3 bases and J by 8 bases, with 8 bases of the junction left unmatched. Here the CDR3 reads CASSFDGTGTEKLFF. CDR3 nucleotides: TGTGCCAGCAGTTTCGACGGGACAGGAACCGAAAAACTGTTTTTT.

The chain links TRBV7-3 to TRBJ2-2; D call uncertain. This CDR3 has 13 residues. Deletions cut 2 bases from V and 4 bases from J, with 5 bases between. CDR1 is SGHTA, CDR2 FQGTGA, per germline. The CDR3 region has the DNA TGTGCCAGCAGCTTACCCGGCACCGGGGAGCTGTTTTTT. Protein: CASSLPGTGELFF.

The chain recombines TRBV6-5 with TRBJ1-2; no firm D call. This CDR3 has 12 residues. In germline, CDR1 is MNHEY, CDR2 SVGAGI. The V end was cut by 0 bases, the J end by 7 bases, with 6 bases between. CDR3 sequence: CASSYSPRGYTF. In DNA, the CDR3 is TGTGCCAGCAGTTACTCACCGCGTGGCTACACCTTC.

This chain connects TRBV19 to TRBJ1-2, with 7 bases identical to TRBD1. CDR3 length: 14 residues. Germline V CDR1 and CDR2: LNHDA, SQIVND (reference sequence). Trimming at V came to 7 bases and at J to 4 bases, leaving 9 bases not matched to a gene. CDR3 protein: CASTATGRIYGYTF. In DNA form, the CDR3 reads TGTGCCAGTACCGCGACAGGGAGGATCTATGGCTACACCTTC.

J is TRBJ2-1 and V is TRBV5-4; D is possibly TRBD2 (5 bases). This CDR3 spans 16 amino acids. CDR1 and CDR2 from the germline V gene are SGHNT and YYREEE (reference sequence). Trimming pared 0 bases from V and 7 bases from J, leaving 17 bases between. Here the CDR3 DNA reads TGTGCCAGCAGCTTGGGTGGACGGGCCCGGGGTAATGAGCAGTTCTTC. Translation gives CASSLGGRARGNEQFF.

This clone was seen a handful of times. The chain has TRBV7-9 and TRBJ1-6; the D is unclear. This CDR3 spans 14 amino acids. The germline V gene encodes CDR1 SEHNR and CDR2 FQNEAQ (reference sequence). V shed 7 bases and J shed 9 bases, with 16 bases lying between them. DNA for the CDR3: TGTGCCAGCACCCCGGGTTCTGGCGGTTCACCCCTCCACTTT. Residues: CASTPGSGGSPLHF.

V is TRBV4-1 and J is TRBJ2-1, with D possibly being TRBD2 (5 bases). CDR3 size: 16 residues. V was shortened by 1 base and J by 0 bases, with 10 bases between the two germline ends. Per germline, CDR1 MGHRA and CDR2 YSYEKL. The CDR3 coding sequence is TGCGCCAGCAGCCAAGGGACTCCGAGCTCCTACAATGAGCAGTTCTTC. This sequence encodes CASSQGTPSSYNEQFF.

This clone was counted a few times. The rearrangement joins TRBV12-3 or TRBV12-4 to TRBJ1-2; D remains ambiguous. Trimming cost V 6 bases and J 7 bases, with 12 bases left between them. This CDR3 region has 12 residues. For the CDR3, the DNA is TGTGCCAGCAGCCCCGAGGCCCTTGGCTACACCTTC. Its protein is CASSPEALGYTF.

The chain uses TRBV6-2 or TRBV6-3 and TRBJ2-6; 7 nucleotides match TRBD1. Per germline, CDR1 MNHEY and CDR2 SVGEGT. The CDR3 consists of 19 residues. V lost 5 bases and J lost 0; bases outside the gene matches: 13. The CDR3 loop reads CASSRVSGQLHSGANVLTF. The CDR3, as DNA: TGTGCCAGCAGTCGTGTCTCGGGACAGCTCCACTCTGGGGCCAACGTCCTGACTTTC.

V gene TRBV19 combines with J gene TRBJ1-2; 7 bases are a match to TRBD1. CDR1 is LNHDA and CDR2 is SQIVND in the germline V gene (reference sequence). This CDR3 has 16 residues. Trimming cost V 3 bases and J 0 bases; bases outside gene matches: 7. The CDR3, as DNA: TGTGCCAGTAGTATGACAAGACAGGGCCCTAACTATGGCTACACCTTC. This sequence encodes CASSMTRQGPNYGYTF.

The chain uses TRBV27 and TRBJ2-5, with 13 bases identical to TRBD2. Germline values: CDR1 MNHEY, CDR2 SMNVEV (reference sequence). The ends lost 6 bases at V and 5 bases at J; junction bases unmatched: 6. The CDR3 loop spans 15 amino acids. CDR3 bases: TGTGCCAGCAGCCAGACTAGCGGGAGGCTGGAGACCCAGTACTTC. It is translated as CASSQTSGRLETQYF.

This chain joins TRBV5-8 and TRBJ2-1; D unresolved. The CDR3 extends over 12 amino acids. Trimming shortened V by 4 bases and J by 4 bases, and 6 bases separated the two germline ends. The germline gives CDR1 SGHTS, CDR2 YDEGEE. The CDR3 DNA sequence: TGTGCCAGCAGCCTACAGTACAATGAGCAGTTCTTC. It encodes CASSLQYNEQFF.

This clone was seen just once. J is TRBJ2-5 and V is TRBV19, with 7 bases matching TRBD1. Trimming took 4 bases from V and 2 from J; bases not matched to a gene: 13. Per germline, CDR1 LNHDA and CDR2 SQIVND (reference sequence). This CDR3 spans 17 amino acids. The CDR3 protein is CASSSFFRDSHQETQYF. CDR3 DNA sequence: TGTGCCAGTAGTAGCTTTTTCCGGGACAGCCATCAAGAGACCCAGTACTTC.

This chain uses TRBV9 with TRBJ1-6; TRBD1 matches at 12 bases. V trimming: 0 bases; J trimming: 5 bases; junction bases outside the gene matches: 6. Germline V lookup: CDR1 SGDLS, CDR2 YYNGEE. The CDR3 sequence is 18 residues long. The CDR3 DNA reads TGTGCCAGCAGCGTAGCTCTCGGGACAGGGGGCAATAATTCACCCCTCCACTTT. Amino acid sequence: CASSVALGTGGNNSPLHF.

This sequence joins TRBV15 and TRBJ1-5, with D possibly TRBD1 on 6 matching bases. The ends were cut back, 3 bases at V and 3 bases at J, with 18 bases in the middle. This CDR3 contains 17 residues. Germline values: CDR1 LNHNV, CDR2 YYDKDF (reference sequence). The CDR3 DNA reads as TGTGCCACCAGCAGGGCCCGGACAGCTGCAGTCAATCAGCCCCAGCATTTT. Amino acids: CATSRARTAAVNQPQHF. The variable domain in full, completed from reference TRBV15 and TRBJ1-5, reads DAMVIQNPRYQVTQFGKPVTLSCSQTLNHNVMYWYQQKSSQAPKLLFHYYDKDFNNEADTPDNFQSRRPNTSFCFLDIRSPGLGDTAMYLCATSRARTAAVNQPQHFGDGTRLSIL.

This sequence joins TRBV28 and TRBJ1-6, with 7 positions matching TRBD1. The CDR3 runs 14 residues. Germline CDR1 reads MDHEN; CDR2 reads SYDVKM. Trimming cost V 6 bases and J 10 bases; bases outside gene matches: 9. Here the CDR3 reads CASSLERGRSPLHF. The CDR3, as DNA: TGTGCCAGCAGCCTCGAAAGGGGGCGGTCACCCCTCCACTTT.

Here the CDR3 reads CAWIVASRGSPLHF. The CDR3 bases are TGTGCCTGGATCGTTGCGAGCAGGGGTTCACCCCTCCACTTT. The chain is built from TRBV30 and TRBJ1-6, with D perhaps TRBD1 (6 bases). The CDR3 contains 14 residues. Trimming cost V 4 bases and J 9 bases, with 16 bases left between them. Germline CDR1 is GTSNPN and CDR2 is SVGIG (reference sequence). Looking up the rest from reference TRBV30 and TRBJ1-6 gives the full variable domain: SQTIHQWPATLVQPVGSPLSLECTVEGTSNPNLYWYRQAAGRGLQLLFYSVGIGQISSEVPQNLSASRPQDRQFILSSKKLLLSDSGFYLCAWIVASRGSPLHFGNGTRLTVT.

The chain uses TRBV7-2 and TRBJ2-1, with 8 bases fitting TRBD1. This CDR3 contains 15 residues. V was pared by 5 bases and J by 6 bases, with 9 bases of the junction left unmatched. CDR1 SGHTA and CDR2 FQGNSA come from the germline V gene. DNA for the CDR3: TGTGCCAGCAGCATCCGGACAGGGAACCGCAATGAGCAGTTCTTC. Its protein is CASSIRTGNRNEQFF.

CDR3 in amino acids: CASSRRERRNEQFF. As DNA, the CDR3 is TGTGCCAGCAGCAGGCGGGAGCGTCGAAATGAGCAGTTCTTC. The chain has TRBV27 and TRBJ2-1, with 7 bases identical to TRBD2. The junction had 9 bases not matched to a gene; V was cut back by 6 bases and J by 7 bases. Looked up from germline, CDR1 is MNHEY and CDR2 is SMNVEV (reference sequence). The CDR3 consists of 14 residues.